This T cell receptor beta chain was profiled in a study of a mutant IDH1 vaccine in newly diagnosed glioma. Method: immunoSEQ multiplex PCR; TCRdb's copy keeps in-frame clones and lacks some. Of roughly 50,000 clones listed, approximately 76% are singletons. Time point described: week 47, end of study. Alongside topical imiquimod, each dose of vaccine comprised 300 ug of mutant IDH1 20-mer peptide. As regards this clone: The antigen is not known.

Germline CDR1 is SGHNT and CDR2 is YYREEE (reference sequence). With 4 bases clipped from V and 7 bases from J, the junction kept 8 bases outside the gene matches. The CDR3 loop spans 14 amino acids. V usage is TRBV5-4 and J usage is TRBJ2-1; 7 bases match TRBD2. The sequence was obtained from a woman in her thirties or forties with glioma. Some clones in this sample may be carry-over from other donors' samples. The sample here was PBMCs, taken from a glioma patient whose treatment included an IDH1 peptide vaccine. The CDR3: CASSLMWGGNEQFF. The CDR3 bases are TGTGCCAGCAGCCTCATGTGGGGGGGGAATGAGCAGTTCTTC.